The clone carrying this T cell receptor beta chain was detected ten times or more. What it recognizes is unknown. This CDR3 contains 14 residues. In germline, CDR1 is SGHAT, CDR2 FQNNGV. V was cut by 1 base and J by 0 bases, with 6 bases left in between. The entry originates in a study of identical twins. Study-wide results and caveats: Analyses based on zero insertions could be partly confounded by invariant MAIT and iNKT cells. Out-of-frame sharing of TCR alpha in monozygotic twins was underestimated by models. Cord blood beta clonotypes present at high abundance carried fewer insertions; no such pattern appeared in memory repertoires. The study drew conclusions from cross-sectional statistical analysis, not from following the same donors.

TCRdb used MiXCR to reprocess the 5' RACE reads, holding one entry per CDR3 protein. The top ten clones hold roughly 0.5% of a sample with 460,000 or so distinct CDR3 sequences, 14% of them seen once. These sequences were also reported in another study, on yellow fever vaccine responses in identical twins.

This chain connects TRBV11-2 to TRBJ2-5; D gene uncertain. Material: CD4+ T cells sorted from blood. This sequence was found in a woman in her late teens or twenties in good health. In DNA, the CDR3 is TGTGCCAGCAGCTTAGGGATCTACCAAGAGACCCAGTACTTC. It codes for CASSLGIYQETQYF. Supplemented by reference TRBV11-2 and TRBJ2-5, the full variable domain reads EAGVAQSPRYKIIEKRQSVAFWCNPISGHATLYWYQQILGQGPKLLIQFQNNGVVDDSQLPKDRFSAERLKGVDSTLKIQPAKLEDSAVYLCASSLGIYQETQYFGPGTRLLVL.